The 29 T cell receptor beta chains reported below all come from one sample, sequenced in a study of blood T cell repertoires in COVID-19. Profiling relied on immunoSEQ multiplex PCR, and the TCRdb table lists in-frame clones only, not all of them. The table includes approximately 500,000 clones, approximately 85% detected once. Sequencing used peripheral blood. The receptor source for this set is a human donor in a cohort sampled during active COVID-19.

This clone is a singleton in its sample. J is TRBJ2-2 and V is TRBV3-1 (or the pseudogene TRBV3-2), with 8 bases aligning to TRBD2. V lost 6 bases, J lost 4 bases, and 4 bases stayed unmatched. The CDR3 is 14 amino acids. Germline CDR1 LGHDT, CDR2 YNNKEL (reference sequence). The CDR3 region has the DNA TGTGCCAGCAGTCGTCGGGGGGGCACCGGGGAGCTGTTTTTT. The encoded protein is CASSRRGGTGELFF.

The chain links TRBV29-1 to TRBJ1-2; 9 bases map to TRBD1. The V gene end was trimmed by 7 bases and the J gene end by 0 bases; junction bases not matched to a gene: 6. Germline CDR1 SQVTM, CDR2 ANQGSEA. The CDR3 contains 14 residues. CDR3 nucleotides: TGCAGCGCCGCCGGGACAGGGACTAACTATGGCTACACCTTC. Its protein product is CSAAGTGTNYGYTF.

The chain employs TRBV2 and TRBJ2-5; no firm D call. The germline gives CDR1 SNHLY, CDR2 FYNNEI. Deletions cut 6 bases from V and 3 bases from J, with 14 bases between. The CDR3 runs to 14 residues. For the CDR3, the DNA is TGTGCCAGCAGGACGCAGGCCTTAGAAGAGACCCAGTACTTC. Its protein product is CASRTQALEETQYF.

In DNA, the CDR3 is TGTGCCAGTAGTATCGATGGCCTCTATGGCTACACCTTC. This codes for CASSIDGLYGYTF. V is TRBV19 and J is TRBJ1-2; D call uncertain. V lost 3 bases, J lost 4 bases, and 9 bases lay in between. Looked up from germline, CDR1 is LNHDA and CDR2 is SQIVND (reference sequence). This CDR3 has 13 amino acids. The full variable domain, its missing parts supplied by reference TRBV19 and TRBJ1-2, is DGGITQSPKYLFRKEGQNVTLSCEQNLNHDAMYWYRQDPGQGLRLIYYSQIVNDFQKGDIAEGYSVSREKKESFPLTVTSAQKNPTAFYLCASSIDGLYGYTFGSGTRLTVV.

Of note for this clone: Germline is not matched at one junction end, which may reflect a read error. V is TRBV3-1 (or the pseudogene TRBV3-2) and J is TRBJ1-1, with unresolved D. This CDR3 region has 14 residues. Germline loops: CDR1 LGHDT, CDR2 YNNKEL (reference sequence). CDR3 DNA: TGTGCCAGCAGCACCTTAGGAGGGAACGCTGAAGCTTTCTTT. Translated: CASSTLGGNAEAFF.

The chain is built from TRBV5-8 and TRBJ2-3; 8 bases are shared with TRBD1. CDR1 SGHTS and CDR2 YDEGEE come from the germline V gene. The CDR3 loop spans 16 amino acids. The V gene end was trimmed by 2 bases and the J gene end by 2 bases; junction bases not matched to a gene: 7. CDR3 loop: CASSLGGTGYTDTQYF. DNA for the CDR3: TGTGCCAGCAGCTTAGGCGGGACAGGATACACAGATACGCAGTATTTT.

The chain uses TRBV19 and TRBJ2-1; weak D call: TRBD2 (6 bases). V was trimmed by 7 bases and J by 8 bases, leaving 24 bases between them. The V gene's germline CDR1 is LNHDA and CDR2 SQIVND (reference sequence). The CDR3 totals 16 residues. The CDR3 DNA reads TGTGCCAGTACCCCACTAAAGGCGGGGCCCACGGATGAGCAGTTCTTC. The encoded protein is CASTPLKAGPTDEQFF.

V usage is TRBV14 and J usage is TRBJ2-7; D may be TRBD1 (6 bases). This CDR3 is built from 15 residues. Trimming took 3 bases from V and 7 from J, leaving 19 bases between them. The germline V gene has CDR1 SGHDN and CDR2 FVKESK. The CDR3 coding sequence is TGTGCCAGCAGCCAGAGTCAGGGGTCGTATGGGGAGCAGTACTTC. Translation: CASSQSQGSYGEQYF.

The gene calls are TRBV9 and TRBJ1-5; no definite D call. Germline CDR1 reads SGDLS; CDR2 reads YYNGEE. This CDR3 contains 14 residues. Deletions cut 3 bases from V and 8 bases from J, with 15 bases between. The DNA of the CDR3 is TGTGCCAGCAGCGCCCGTGGTGATCAGGAGCCCCAGCATTTT. Encoded protein: CASSARGDQEPQHF.

This clone was seen more than once but under ten times. The chain is built from TRBV28 and TRBJ2-1; 8 nucleotides agree with TRBD1. Per the germline V gene, CDR1 is MDHEN and CDR2 is SYDVKM. V lost 4 bases, J lost 6 bases, and 11 bases stayed unmatched. The CDR3 has 16 amino acids. CDR3 coding DNA: TGTGCCAGCAGTTCCCCCAGACAGGGGTTCGGCAATGAGCAGTTCTTC. Translating it yields CASSSPRQGFGNEQFF.

This clone was observed a few times. The chain couples TRBV7-2 to TRBJ1-3; D may be TRBD1 (6 bases). This CDR3 spans 14 amino acids. V gave up 1 base and J gave up 7 bases, with 11 bases separating them. Germline V CDR1 and CDR2: SGHTA, FQGNSA. As DNA, the CDR3 is TGTGCCAGCAGCTTAGGACAGGTTGGGAACACCATATATTTT. Protein: CASSLGQVGNTIYF.

The J gene is TRBJ1-1, the V gene TRBV19; 8 bases map to TRBD1. The germline V gene encodes CDR1 LNHDA and CDR2 SQIVND (reference sequence). V was pared by 5 bases and J by 4 bases, with 12 bases of the junction left unmatched. The CDR3 is 16 amino acids. CDR3 sequence reads: CASSSHPAGGGTEAFF. CDR3 bases: TGTGCCAGTAGTTCACACCCCGCAGGGGGCGGCACTGAAGCTTTCTTT.

The chain has TRBV28 and TRBJ2-3; the D gene is possibly TRBD2 (5 bases). The CDR3 has 13 amino acids. Trimming removed 10 bases from V and 6 bases from J, with 17 bases in between. Germline V gene lookup returns CDR1 MDHEN and CDR2 SYDVKM. The CDR3 loop is CAIEATGKDTQYF. The CDR3 DNA sequence: TGTGCCATCGAAGCAACGGGGAAGGATACGCAGTATTTT.

This sequence joins TRBV7-6 and TRBJ1-2; 9 positions match TRBD1. Germline V gene sequence: CDR1 SGHVS, CDR2 FNYEAQ. The CDR3 totals 17 residues. After removal of 9 bases from V and 4 bases from J, the junction contained 18 bases not matched to a gene. CDR3 coding DNA: TGTGCCAGGGACCCTGGGACAGGGAATAACCGGGGCTATGGCTACACCTTC. This gives the protein CARDPGTGNNRGYGYTF.

The CDR3 DNA is TGCGCCAGCAGCGTACAGGACACCTATGGCTACACCTTC. It translates to CASSVQDTYGYTF. The rearrangement uses TRBV5-1 and TRBJ1-2; tentative D call: TRBD1 (5 bases). The CDR3 has 13 residues. The ends were cut back, 4 bases at V and 4 bases at J, with 11 bases in the middle. Looked up from germline, CDR1 is SGHRS and CDR2 is YFSETQ.

This CDR3 reads CASGTGGADTEAFF. The CDR3 DNA follows: TGCGCCAGCGGGACAGGGGGCGCGGACACTGAAGCTTTCTTT. This chain uses TRBV5-1 with TRBJ1-1; 12 bases align to TRBD1. CDR1 is SGHRS, CDR2 YFSETQ, per germline. The trim removed 7 bases at V and 3 bases at J, leaving 4 bases unmatched. The CDR3 is made up of 14 amino acids.

The V call is TRBV10-3, the J call TRBJ1-1; 8 nucleotides align to TRBD1. Germline trimming cut 6 bases from V and 11 bases from J; bases unmatched to any gene: 5. The length of the CDR3 is 11 residues. Germline V lookup: CDR1 ENHRY, CDR2 SYGVKD. The CDR3 sequence is CAISQGAWAFF. The CDR3 nucleotides are TGTGCCATCAGCCAGGGGGCATGGGCTTTCTTT.

As regards this clone: Relative to the germline gene, one junction end is altered; a read error may explain this. V and J are TRBV3-1 (or the pseudogene TRBV3-2) and TRBJ1-1, with 8 bases lining up with TRBD1. Germline V CDR1 and CDR2: LGHDT, YNNKEL (reference sequence). This CDR3 region has 15 residues. This CDR3 reads CASSFRTGLVTEVFF. In DNA, the CDR3 is TGTGCCAGCAGCTTCCGGACAGGGCTTGTCACTGAAGTTTTCTTT.

Only one count was recorded for this clone. The CDR3, as DNA: TGTGCCAGTAGTACCCAGGACAGGGGCTACGAGCAGTACTTC. Protein sequence: CASSTQDRGYEQYF. The chain recombines TRBV19 with TRBJ2-7; 9 nucleotides line up with TRBD1. With V trimmed by 4 bases and J by 3 bases, 4 bases remained unmatched. Germline CDR1 LNHDA, CDR2 SQIVND (reference sequence). The CDR3 loop spans 14 amino acids.

The V gene is TRBV12-3 or TRBV12-4, the J gene TRBJ1-1, with D uncertain. The CDR3 length is 11 residues. Trimming took 1 base from V and 12 from J, leaving 9 bases between them. Here the CDR3 DNA reads TGTGCCAGCAGTTTAGGAGCGCAACCTTTCTTT. As protein: CASSLGAQPFF.

The chain joins TRBV19 to TRBJ2-5; a possible D gene is TRBD2 (5 bases). The CDR3 is made up of 22 amino acids. V was clipped by 6 bases and J by 5 bases, with 40 bases between them. Per germline, CDR1 LNHDA and CDR2 SQIVND (reference sequence). CDR3 coding DNA: TGTGCCAGTAGCCCCACCCGAACGAAACCCGGGGTAAGAACCTCGTTGGGGGAGACCCAGTACTTC. Translating it yields CASSPTRTKPGVRTSLGETQYF. The variable domain in full, with the rest retrieved from reference TRBV19 and TRBJ2-5, is DGGITQSPKYLFRKEGQNVTLSCEQNLNHDAMYWYRQDPGQGLRLIYYSQIVNDFQKGDIAEGYSVSREKKESFPLTVTSAQKNPTAFYLCASSPTRTKPGVRTSLGETQYFGPGTRLLVL.

V usage is TRBV29-1 and J usage is TRBJ1-1, with a tentative D call TRBD1 (6 bases). The ends were cut back, 8 bases at V and 0 bases at J, with 16 bases in the middle. There are 14 residues in the CDR3. Looked up from germline, CDR1 is SQVTM and CDR2 is ANQGSEA. The CDR3 DNA reads as TGCAGCTTATCGAGGGGGGGAATGAACACTGAAGCTTTCTTT. This gives the protein CSLSRGGMNTEAFF.

The chain recombines TRBV18 with TRBJ2-3, with 15 bases matching TRBD2. V lost 3 bases to trimming and J lost 6 bases; unmatched junction nucleotides: 7. CDR3 size: 17 residues. Germline-derived CDR1 and CDR2 are KGHSH and LQKENI. CDR3 coding DNA: TGTGCCAGCTCACCTGGACTAGCGGGAGGGAAAAGGGATACGCAGTATTTT. Amino acids: CASSPGLAGGKRDTQYF.

In this sample, this clone turned up once. This chain links TRBV6-5 with TRBJ1-4, with TRBD1 identical over 7 bases. Germline V gene data show CDR1 as MNHEY and CDR2 as SVGAGI. The ends lost 3 bases at V and 3 bases at J; junction bases unmatched: 4. CDR3 length: 15 residues. CDR3: CASSYRDRANEKLFF. The CDR3 bases are TGTGCCAGCAGTTATCGAGACAGGGCTAATGAAAAACTGTTTTTT.

Remarks on this clone: One end of the junction fails to match germline, which may point to a read error. The rearrangement joins TRBV18 to TRBJ1-2; tentatively, D is TRBD1 (5 bases). Germline V gene sequence: CDR1 KGHSH, CDR2 LQKENI. There are 13 residues in the CDR3. The CDR3 sequence is CASSPTGDPGYTF. CDR3 coding DNA: TGTGCAAGCTCACCAACAGGAGATCCCGGCTACACCTTC.

The chain uses TRBV7-3 and TRBJ2-3, with TRBD2 identical over 7 bases. Germline CDR1 reads SGHTA; CDR2 reads FQGTGA. The CDR3 is 16 amino acids. After removal of 5 bases from V and 3 bases from J, the junction contained 11 bases not matched to a gene. CDR3 protein: CASSPSRAGVTDTQYF. Here the CDR3 DNA reads TGTGCCAGCAGCCCGAGCCGGGCGGGAGTGACAGATACGCAGTATTTT.

Only a few counts were recorded for this clone. V and J are TRBV6-1 and TRBJ2-5; a weak D match, TRBD2 (5 bases). There are 15 residues in the CDR3. V shed 1 base and J shed 4 bases, with 13 bases lying between them. Germline V CDR1 and CDR2: MNHNS, SASEGT. The DNA of the CDR3 is TGTGCCAGCAGTGAAGGACTACATTCGGGAGAGACCCAGTACTTC. Its translation: CASSEGLHSGETQYF.

The chain combines TRBV7-2 with TRBJ2-3; the D gene is possibly TRBD1 (5 bases). V was pared by 7 bases and J by 2 bases, with 10 bases between. The germline V gene encodes CDR1 SGHTA and CDR2 FQGNSA. The CDR3 totals 13 residues. CDR3 sequence: CASTLRVTDTQYF. The DNA of the CDR3 is TGTGCCAGCACCCTCAGGGTCACAGATACGCAGTATTTT. The complete variable domain, with remaining parts taken from reference TRBV7-2 and TRBJ2-3, reads GAGVSQSPSNKVTEKGKDVELRCDPISGHTALYWYRQSLGQGLEFLIYFQGNSAPDKSGLPSDRFSAERTGGSVSTLTIQRTQQEDSAVYLCASTLRVTDTQYFGPGTRLTVL.

V gene TRBV5-5 combines with J gene TRBJ2-7; possible D gene TRBD1, 6 bases. The CDR3 is 14 amino acids. Trimming took off 0 bases at V and 1 base at J, with 8 bases between the two ends. Germline values: CDR1 SGHKS, CDR2 YYEKEE (reference sequence). The CDR3 DNA reads as TGTGCCAGCAGCTTGGTAGGGGGATCCTACGAGCAGTACTTC. Its protein is CASSLVGGSYEQYF.